These T cell receptor beta chains were read from a single sample in a study of T cells after yellow fever vaccination. TCRdb used MiXCR to reprocess the 5' RACE reads, holding one entry per CDR3 protein. Here the sample spans a few hundred thousand distinct CDR3 sequences, around 3.6% being singletons. The sample here was PBMCs, taken on the day of the yellow fever booster vaccination. The source of these receptors is a man in his late teens or twenties who received the YFV17D yellow fever vaccine. Both conserved end residues are part of each CDR3.

j_gene | v_gene | CDR3aa
TRBJ1-1 | TRBV28 | CASSLAPLAEAFF
TRBJ2-1 | TRBV5-1 | CASSPRASGGRNEQFF
TRBJ1-2 | TRBV5-1 | CASIPQPGQGGYGYTF
TRBJ2-7 | TRBV6-6 | CASSPFGQNYEQYF
TRBJ2-1 | TRBV6-2/TRBV6-3 | CASQRGAYNEQFF
TRBJ2-3 | TRBV2 | CASSERVGPDTQYF
TRBJ2-2 | TRBV6-6 | CASSYRDYGELFF
TRBJ2-5 | TRBV29-1 | CSVVGASGGETQYF
TRBJ2-4 | TRBV6-5 | CASSSYGTGTKNIQYF
TRBJ2-5 | TRBV4-1 | CASSQRLAGTQETQYF
TRBJ2-7 | TRBV6-6 | CASSPRQGPSYEQYF
TRBJ1-2 | TRBV5-1 | CASSLELSGYTF
TRBJ1-6 | TRBV9 | CASSGRDSQFSYNSPLHF
TRBJ2-3 | TRBV29-1 | CSVGSTSTGTDTQYF
TRBJ1-1 | TRBV27 | CASARSPPRNTEAFF
TRBJ1-1 | TRBV20-1 | CSARTGNTEAFF
TRBJ2-6 | TRBV6-5 | CASSYSQGANVLTF
TRBJ2-3 | TRBV29-1 | CSVVGLAGRTDTQYF
TRBJ1-1 | TRBV3-1 | CASRGIGRMNTEAFF
TRBJ2-5 | TRBV11-2 | CASSLRWGETQYF
TRBJ2-7 | TRBV12-3/TRBV12-4 | CASSAGLAGYYEQYF
TRBJ2-6 | TRBV7-9 | CASWDSSGANVLTF
TRBJ2-1 | TRBV7-2 | CASSFPRQGRSYNEQFF
TRBJ1-3 | TRBV5-3 | CARSFLGRNTIYF
TRBJ2-1 | TRBV7-2 | CASSLDLHEQFF
TRBJ2-5 | TRBV12-3/TRBV12-4 | CASLAGAQETQYF
TRBJ2-5 | TRBV29-1 | CSVGTVQETQYF
TRBJ2-3 | TRBV7-9 | CASSLEGPSVLTDTQYF
TRBJ2-5 | TRBV11-2 | CASSSGRAGETQYF
TRBJ2-7 | TRBV29-1 | CSVKTGPSLEQYF
TRBJ2-1 | TRBV3-1 | CASSPSRQGRKQFF
TRBJ2-4 | TRBV6-5 | CASTDTGTGQNIQYF
TRBJ2-7 | TRBV15 | CATSREDTGPYEQYF
TRBJ1-6 | TRBV3-1 | CASSQAGAGRNSPLHF
TRBJ2-1 | TRBV5-1 | CASSPWDRDMSNEQFF
TRBJ2-5 | TRBV6-5 | CASTPAGGADQETQYF
TRBJ2-7 | TRBV29-1 | CSAIRGGNEQYF
TRBJ1-1 | TRBV30 | CAWRRVVNTEAFF
TRBJ2-3 | TRBV6-4 | CASSEGGGKGTQYF
TRBJ2-7 | TRBV18 | CASSSPGQGIIHEQYF
TRBJ1-1 | TRBV7-2 | CASSLARRNTEAFF
TRBJ1-3 | TRBV7-2 | CASSFTGGGNTIYF
TRBJ2-1 | TRBV6-5 | CASSRGQGFNEQFF
TRBJ1-2 | TRBV4-1 | CASSQGSGYTF
TRBJ2-3 | TRBV7-9 | CASSLGDSRTDTQYF
TRBJ1-1 | TRBV5-5 | CASSFFDRGEAFF
TRBJ1-1 | TRBV5-1 | CASSFVVSTEAFF
TRBJ1-1 | TRBV4-1 | CASSQVPVRESVAFF
TRBJ2-5 | TRBV4-2 | CASSQDRGQETQYF
TRBJ2-1 | TRBV29-1 | CSVSTTRNEQFF
TRBJ2-3 | TRBV7-9 | CASSPRTSGGATDTQYF
TRBJ2-3 | TRBV11-2 | CASSPHQPPDTQYF
TRBJ1-2 | TRBV12-3/TRBV12-4 | CASSSTENYGYTF